Listed here are 8 T cell receptor beta chains from one sample, sequenced in a study of patients and donors after allogeneic stem cell transplantation (dated by TCRdb to the early 2020s). Libraries were prepared through RT-PCR. Sequencing relied on a NextSeq 550. Through fastp at Q25 and MiXCR, TCRdb rebuilt clones from the public reads, retaining in-frame beta chains. Each entry merges the rows of one CDR3 protein and shows their most common DNA and genes. In this sample the table shows 800,000 to 1,000,000 distinct CDR3 sequences, roughly 18% of which occur a single time. The top ten constitute approximately 5.9% of the sample. Sample: blood, either unsorted or a sorted T cell fraction (not recorded which). The source is a human donor who was either an allogeneic HSCT recipient or a stem cell or donor lymphocyte infusion donor (not recorded which). It is not recorded whose cells these are; they may come from a transplant donor.

J is TRBJ1-3 and V is TRBV12-3 or TRBV12-4; D unresolved. There are 14 residues in the CDR3. Trimming stripped 5 bases from V and 4 bases from J, with 12 bases between. The CDR3 is CASSRAPTGNTIYF. Here the CDR3 DNA reads TGTGCCAGCAGTCGGGCCCCTACAGGAAACACCATATATTTT.

This clonotype showed up just a few times. The V and J genes are TRBV3-1 and TRBJ1-6; D possibly corresponds to TRBD1 (6 bases). The CDR3 is made up of 12 amino acids. Germline CDR1 and CDR2: LGHDT and YNNKEL (reference sequence). Trimming shortened V by 6 bases and J by 13 bases, and 13 bases separated the two germline ends. Here the CDR3 DNA reads TGTGCCAGCAGGATCCAGGGGCTCCCCCTCCACTTT. The encoded protein is CASRIQGLPLHF. Complete variable domain (other parts from reference TRBV3-1 and TRBJ1-6): DTAVSQTPKYLVTQMGNDKSIKCEQNLGHDTMYWYKQDSKKFLKIMFSYNNKELIINETVPNRFSPKSPDKAHLNLHINSLELGDSAVYFCASRIQGLPLHFGNGTRLTVT.

This clonotype showed up just a few times. The J gene is TRBJ2-7, the V gene TRBV25-1, with TRBD1 as a possible D gene (6 bases). Germline V lookup: CDR1 MGHDK, CDR2 SYGVNS. The CDR3 loop spans 13 amino acids. The V end lost 7 bases, the J end lost 7 bases, and 17 bases lay between the germline ends. The DNA for the CDR3 is TGTGCCAGCACCTCCTGGGGGCTCTGGGAGCAGTACTTC. Translated: CASTSWGLWEQYF.

This clonotype was detected a few times. Being one base from a much bigger clone, this may be a read error. The chain combines TRBV5-6 with TRBJ1-1, with TRBD1 identical over 8 bases. This CDR3 has 14 residues. The ends lost 5 bases at V and 0 bases at J; junction bases unmatched: 3. The germline V gene has CDR1 SGHDT and CDR2 YYEEEE. The CDR3 reads CASRVRGLNTEAFF. The CDR3 DNA reads as TGTGCCAGCAGGGTCAGGGGGCTGAACACTGAAGCTTTCTTT.

CDR3 nucleotides: TGTGCCAGCAGCCTTACAGGGGGAAGGGATCAGCCCCAGCATTTT. Translated: CASSLTGGRDQPQHF. This chain uses TRBV7-9 with TRBJ1-5; 8 nucleotides align to TRBD1. V gave up 5 bases and J gave up 5 bases; unmatched junction bases: 8. Germline V lookup: CDR1 SEHNR, CDR2 FQNEAQ (reference sequence). The CDR3 runs to 15 residues. Based on the CDR3 plus reference TRBV7-9 and TRBJ1-5, the full variable domain is DTGVSQNPRHKITKRGQNVTFRCDPISEHNRLYWYRQTLGQGPEFLTYFQNEAQLEKSRLLSDRFSAERPKGSFSTLEIQRTEQGDSAMYLCASSLTGGRDQPQHFGDGTRLSIL.

This clonotype was recorded many times. The V and J genes are TRBV5-1 and TRBJ1-2; D not certain. With 0 bases removed from V and 4 bases from J, the gap between germline ends came to 4 bases. This CDR3 region has 12 residues. The germline V gene has CDR1 SGHRS and CDR2 YFSETQ. CDR3 protein: CASSLDIYGYTF. In nucleotides, the CDR3 is TGCGCCAGCAGCTTGGACATCTATGGCTACACCTTC.

This clonotype was seen only a few times. The gene calls are TRBV6-5 and TRBJ1-6, with no clear D. CDR3 length: 15 amino acids. Germline CDR1 reads MNHEY; CDR2 reads SVGAGI. V was trimmed by 2 bases and J by 7 bases, leaving 12 bases between them. CDR3 region: CASSYLCASNSPLHF. In DNA, the CDR3 is TGTGCCAGCAGTTACCTGTGTGCTTCCAATTCACCCCTCCACTTT.

The chain is built from TRBV7-3 and TRBJ2-3; TRBD1 matches at 8 bases. Germline V gives CDR1 SGHTA, CDR2 FQGTGA. The J segment lost 0 bases and the V segment lost 2 bases, leaving 4 bases of the junction unmatched. This CDR3 comprises 16 residues. This CDR3 is CASSLSGGRSTDTQYF. The DNA of the CDR3 is TGTGCCAGCAGCTTATCAGGGGGCCGGAGCACAGATACGCAGTATTTT.